The 12 T cell receptor beta chains below all came from one sample that was sequenced in a study of T cells in Graves' hyperthyroidism and ophthalmopathy (dated by TCRdb to between 2018 and 2020). The library was made by multiplex PCR. Sequenced on an Illumina HiSeq 2000. The TCR beta CDR3 regions were amplified from the RNA transcripts. A first-round RT-PCR of the TCR CDR3 used the HTBI primer set with the Qiagen OneStep RT-PCR kit. TCRdb trimmed public reads at Q25 via fastp, called clones via MiXCR and kept in-frame beta chains. Identical CDR3 proteins give one entry, which carries the most common genes and DNA. For this sample the table gives some 250,000 distinct CDR3 sequences, of which 14% to 15% were detected only once. The ten biggest clones cover roughly 14% of the sample. Source material: blood. All receptors come from a woman in her 40s with Graves' hyperthyroidism that later progressed to Graves' ophthalmopathy.

This clonotype was seen ten or more times. This chain connects TRBV12-3 or TRBV12-4 to TRBJ1-5, with D unclear. The ends were cut back, 7 bases at V and 6 bases at J, with 10 bases in the middle. This CDR3 contains 12 residues. CDR3 in DNA: TGTGCCAGCACCGGGTTGGGTCAGCCCCAGCATTTT. Its protein product is CASTGLGQPQHF.

Ten or more counts support this clonotype. This rearrangement joins TRBV3-1 to TRBJ2-3, with a weak D call TRBD2 (6 bases). The V gene lost 3 bases and the J gene lost 4 bases, with 23 bases spanning the gap. The CDR3 is made up of 18 amino acids. From germline, CDR1 is LGHDT and CDR2 YNNKEL (reference sequence). CDR3 protein: CASSQAGFMRDFSDTQYF. In nucleotides, the CDR3 is TGTGCCAGCAGCCAGGCAGGTTTCATGCGGGACTTTTCAGATACGCAGTATTTT.

This clonotype was observed many times. The chain is built from TRBV9 and TRBJ2-2, with D possibly TRBD2 on 6 matching bases. Germline CDR1 SGDLS, CDR2 YYNGEE. The CDR3 has 16 amino acids. V was clipped by 4 bases and J by 4 bases, with 17 bases between them. The CDR3 loop reads CASSPGGSGTTGELFF. The CDR3 nucleotides are TGTGCCAGCAGCCCGGGCGGTAGCGGAACCACCGGGGAGCTGTTTTTT.

This clonotype was seen more than once but under ten times. The chain uses TRBV4-1 and TRBJ2-2; D call uncertain. V was shortened by 0 bases and J by 1 base, with 6 bases between the two germline ends. Germline loops: CDR1 MGHRA, CDR2 YSYEKL. The length of the CDR3 is 15 residues. The CDR3: CASSQDYENTGELFF. DNA of the CDR3: TGCGCCAGCAGCCAAGATTACGAGAACACCGGGGAGCTGTTTTTT.

This clonotype was counted ten times or more. V gene TRBV12-3 or TRBV12-4 combines with J gene TRBJ2-5; D is undetermined. V was clipped by 6 bases and J by 5 bases, with 10 bases between them. The CDR3 has 12 amino acids. CDR3 nucleotides: TGTGCCAGCAGCTCAACTGCGGAGACCCAGTACTTC. This translates into CASSSTAETQYF.

At least ten counts were recorded for this clonotype. This chain joins TRBV6-5 and TRBJ1-6; TRBD1 might be the D (5 bases). The V end lost 2 bases, the J end lost 5 bases, and 16 bases lay between the germline ends. The CDR3 length is 17 residues. The germline CDR1 and CDR2 sequences are MNHEY and SVGAGI. DNA for the CDR3: TGTGCCAGCAGTTACCCCCGTGGGGCAGCTAATAATTCACCCCTCCACTTT. Translation: CASSYPRGAANNSPLHF.

This clonotype appeared many times. The genes are TRBV7-8 and TRBJ1-6; D call uncertain. Trimming cost V 5 bases and J 7 bases, with 18 bases left between them. This CDR3 spans 16 amino acids. Germline V lookup: CDR1 SGHVS, CDR2 FQNEAQ. The chain's CDR3 is CASSPQLAFGNSPLHF. Written as DNA, the CDR3 is TGTGCCAGCAGCCCGCAGTTGGCCTTCGGAAATTCACCCCTCCACTTT.

The J gene is TRBJ1-2, the V gene TRBV10-2; no firm D call. Trimming stripped 0 bases from V and 2 bases from J, with 13 bases between. CDR3 length equals 16 residues. Germline CDR1 and CDR2: WSHSY and SAAADI. CDR3 nucleotides: TGCGCCAGCAGTGAGTCCCGATCTTATCCCAACTATGGCTACACCTTC. It codes for CASSESRSYPNYGYTF.

This clonotype came up many times. V usage is TRBV2 and J usage is TRBJ2-5; TRBD1 matches at 7 bases. This CDR3 is 13 amino acids long. The germline gives CDR1 SNHLY, CDR2 FYNNEI. V gave up 7 bases and J gave up 2 bases; unmatched junction bases: 4. The CDR3 reads CASIRDSQETQYF. The DNA for the CDR3 is TGTGCCAGCATTCGGGACAGTCAAGAGACCCAGTACTTC.

This clonotype was recorded at least ten times. V is TRBV11-2 and J is TRBJ2-7, with D perhaps TRBD1 (6 bases). Per the germline V gene, CDR1 is SGHAT and CDR2 is FQNNGV. V was shortened by 5 bases and J by 3 bases, with 14 bases between the two germline ends. The length of the CDR3 is 14 residues. CDR3 residues: CASSTIRQVYEQYF. CDR3 DNA sequence: TGTGCCAGCAGCACAATTCGACAGGTCTACGAGCAGTACTTC.

This clonotype showed up many times. V gene TRBV28 combines with J gene TRBJ2-5; either TRBD1 or TRBD2 may supply D (5 bases each). V lost 5 bases, J lost 5 bases, and 9 bases lay in between. Germline loops: CDR1 MDHEN, CDR2 SYDVKM. The CDR3 is made up of 12 amino acids. For the CDR3, the DNA is TGTGCCAGCAGTACCGGGGCTGAGACCCAGTACTTC. Translation gives CASSTGAETQYF.

In its sample, this clonotype was seen many times. J is TRBJ1-5 and V is TRBV7-8, with 7 bases that match TRBD1. Germline V lookup: CDR1 SGHVS, CDR2 FQNEAQ. The CDR3 totals 13 residues. Trimming removed 5 bases from V and 7 bases from J; junction bases left unmatched: 5. The CDR3 reads CASSPTGVQPQHF. In nucleotides, the CDR3 is TGTGCCAGCAGCCCTACAGGGGTCCAGCCCCAGCATTTT. Full variable domain (remainder filled in from reference TRBV7-8 and TRBJ1-5): GAGVSQSPRYKVAKRGQDVALRCDPISGHVSLFWYQQALGQGPEFLTYFQNEAQLDKSGLPSDRFFAERPEGSVSTLKIQRTQQEDSAVYLCASSPTGVQPQHFGDGTRLSIL.